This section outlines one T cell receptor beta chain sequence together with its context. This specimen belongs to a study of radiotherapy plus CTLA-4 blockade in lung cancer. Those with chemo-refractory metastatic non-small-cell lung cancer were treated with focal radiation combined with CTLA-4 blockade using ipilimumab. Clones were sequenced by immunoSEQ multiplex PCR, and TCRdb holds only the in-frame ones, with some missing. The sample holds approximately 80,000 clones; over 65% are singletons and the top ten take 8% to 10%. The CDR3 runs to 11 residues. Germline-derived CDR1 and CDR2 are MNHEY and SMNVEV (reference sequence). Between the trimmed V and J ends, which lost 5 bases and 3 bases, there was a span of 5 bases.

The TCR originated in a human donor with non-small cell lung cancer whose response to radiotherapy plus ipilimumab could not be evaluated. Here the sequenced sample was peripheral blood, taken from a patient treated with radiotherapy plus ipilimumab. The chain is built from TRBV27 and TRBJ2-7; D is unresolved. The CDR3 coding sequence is TGTGCCAGCAGTGGCGGCTACGAGCAGTACTTC. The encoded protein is CASSGGYEQYF.